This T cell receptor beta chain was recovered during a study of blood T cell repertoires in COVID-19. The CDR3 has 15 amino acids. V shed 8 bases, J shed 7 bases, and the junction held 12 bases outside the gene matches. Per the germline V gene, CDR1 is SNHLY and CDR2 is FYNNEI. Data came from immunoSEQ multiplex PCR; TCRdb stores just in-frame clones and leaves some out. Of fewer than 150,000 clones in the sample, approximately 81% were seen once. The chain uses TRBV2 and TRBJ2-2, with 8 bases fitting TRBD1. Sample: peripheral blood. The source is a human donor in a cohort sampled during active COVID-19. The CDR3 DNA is TGTGCCAGCCTTGGCGGGCAGGGGGCGATCGGGGAGCTGTTTTTT. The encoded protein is CASLGGQGAIGELFF.